This TCR beta chain was sequenced during a study of T cell changes during pregnancy in multiple sclerosis. Some clones are missing from TCRdb's copy, which holds only in-frame ones; the method was immunoSEQ multiplex PCR. Of about 60,000 clones in the sample, around 93% were seen once. V was cut by 1 base and J by 4 bases, with 23 bases left in between. Germline loops: CDR1 LNHNV, CDR2 YYDKDF (reference sequence). The CDR3 has 19 residues. The sequence was collected from a female donor with multiple sclerosis, enrolled in a pregnancy study. The specimen comprised peripheral blood, sampled in the first trimester of pregnancy. The rearrangement uses TRBV15 and TRBJ1-5; D may be TRBD1 (5 bases). The CDR3 protein is CATSRATNQRDLGNQPQHF. For the CDR3, the DNA is TGTGCCACCAGCAGAGCCACAAATCAGCGGGACCTGGGGAATCAGCCCCAGCATTTT.